The present entry profiles one T cell receptor beta chain with its context. Its antigen target is currently unknown. Base qualities are not recorded, but no much larger clone differs from it by a single base. The treatment or condition label of this sample denotes: live attenuated yellow fever vaccine strain. At each blood-draw timepoint, two biological replicates of bulk PBMCs were collected. A standard Ficoll-Paque protocol was used to isolate PBMCs from peripheral blood. TriZol was used to extract RNA from bulk PBMCs, from CD4 and CD8 fractions, and from dextramer-positive and dextramer-negative fractions. TCR cDNA was synthesized by 5'RACE template switching, through which a universal primer site and unique molecular identifiers were introduced. Priming of cDNA synthesis was performed from both the TCR alpha and TCR beta constant segments. Library amplification used two PCR steps, and the second PCR step added sample barcodes and sequencing adapters. Sequencing of the libraries was done on either Illumina HiSeq 2500 (2x100 bp) or NovaSeq (2x150 bp). The published analysis was carried out like this. MIGEC was used to demultiplex reads and collapse the reads into UMI consensus sequences, and MiXCR was used for V(D)J alignment. Clonotypes responding to the vaccine were identified with edgeR on replicate PBMC samples, with the criteria of FDR below 0.01 and a log2 fold change above 5 up to day 15. Bulk clonotypes were assigned CD4 or CD8 identity according to which sequenced CD4 or CD8 repertoire held them at higher abundance. Using fastp at Q25 and MiXCR, TCRdb reprocessed the public reads and kept productive beta chains. Each record represents a unique CDR3 protein, reported with the most common genes and DNA among its rows. TCRdb assigned the V and J calls; the authors' analysis was not used. The table for this sample lists nearly 550,000 distinct CDR3 sequences; about 19% of them were counted only once. The leading ten clones occupy roughly an eighth of the sample.

The sample originates from a study of T cells after yellow fever vaccination (dated by TCRdb to the late 2010s). For the study in its entirety: The SMART-Seq v4 Ultra Low Input RNA kit was used to prepare libraries from fractions with low cell numbers. To follow T-cell clones before and after primary and booster YFV17D yellow fever vaccination, bulk TCR alpha and beta repertoires were sequenced over time. Two healthy male donors, one aged 18 to 30 and one aged 30 to 39 years, were included in the cohort. Blood was collected at multiple timepoints before and after primary and secondary immunization, and bulk PBMC replicates and cell subsets were isolated. Study-level results and caveats: Because the study included only a couple of donors, the extent to which the findings can be generalized is limited. A small fraction of clonotypes appeared in both the CD4 and CD8 compartments, likely as a result of convergent recombination. Because abundant contaminating clonotypes from the bulk population could be contained in FACS-sorted repertoires, computational filtering was required. Most clones expanded after primary vaccination were re-detected after the booster (approximately 96% of CD4 and around 88% of CD8), suggesting broad memory maintenance. Compared with the primary T-cell response, the secondary T-cell response was faster but weaker, reaching its peak on day 5 rather than on day 15.

CDR1 and CDR2, per the germline V gene, are SGHVS and FQNEAQ. Taken from cysteine to phenylalanine, the CDR3 has 17 residues. Just CDR3 DNA is preserved here, 51 bases in frame from base 1. From V the trimming removes 4 bases and from J it removes 0 bases, while the gene matches leave 6 bases of the junction unaccounted for. The chain is made from TRBV7-8 and TRBJ2-2, with TRBD1 identical over 9 junction bases. The TCR originated in a man younger than 45 who received the YFV17D yellow fever vaccine. The sequencing here drew on PBMCs, taken 15 days after the yellow fever booster vaccination. The nucleotides are TGTGCCAGCAGCTCCCGGACAGGGGAGTCGAACACCGGGGAGCTGTTTTTT. Protein translation: CASSSRTGESNTGELFF.